The present TCR beta chain was sequenced within a study of blood T cell repertoires in COVID-19. In the study overall: Acute-phase and convalescent COVID-19 samples originated in the United States, Italy and Spain.

Clones were sequenced by immunoSEQ multiplex PCR, and TCRdb holds only the in-frame ones, with some missing. The sample lists roughly 700,000 clones; 70% to 90% were seen once. The origin of this receptor is a woman between 18 and 29 years old with acute or convalescent COVID-19. The source material was peripheral blood.

The CDR3 reads CASSLTGWGEKLFF. The CDR3 DNA is TGCGCCAGCAGTCTAACAGGGTGGGGAGAAAAACTGTTTTTT. The chain recombines TRBV4-1 with TRBJ1-4, with D maybe TRBD1 (6 bases). The germline V and J ends were trimmed by 6 bases and 8 bases, with 16 bases remaining between them. From germline, CDR1 is MGHRA and CDR2 YSYEKL. There are 14 residues in the CDR3.